This T cell receptor (beta chain) was recovered during a study of blood T cell repertoires in COVID-19. Overall study context: The United States, Italy and Spain were the sources of the acute and convalescent COVID-19 samples.

In the authors' workflow: Estimates of nucleated cell counts were drawn from the amplification of reference gene primers. TCRdb's table, derived via immunoSEQ multiplex PCR, lists solely in-frame clones and lacks some. V, J and clone size are taken as reported in that table, and D and trimming were inferred from the DNA itself. The sample lists approximately 260,000 clones; about 80% were seen once. Sequenced sample: PBMCs or T cells enriched from blood (not recorded which). This TCR came from a man younger than 45 with acute COVID-19.

The CDR3 loop is CATSRDRNTEAFF. CDR3 sequence (DNA): TGTGCCACCAGCAGGGACAGGAACACTGAAGCTTTCTTT. This chain uses TRBV15 with TRBJ1-1; a weak D match, TRBD1 (6 bases). Germline assignment: CDR1 LNHNV and CDR2 YYDKDF (reference sequence). With 3 bases removed from V and 1 base from J, the gap between germline ends came to 6 bases. The CDR3 runs to 13 residues. The whole variable domain, remainder taken from reference TRBV15 and TRBJ1-1, is DAMVIQNPRYQVTQFGKPVTLSCSQTLNHNVMYWYQQKSSQAPKLLFHYYDKDFNNEADTPDNFQSRRPNTSFCFLDIRSPGLGDTAMYLCATSRDRNTEAFFGQGTRLTVV.